One TCR beta chain is described in this entry. These data originate in a study of long-term antiretroviral therapy in people with HIV. V was trimmed by 4 bases and J by 0 bases, leaving 0 bases between them. CDR1 and CDR2 from the germline V gene are SGHTA and FQGTGA. CDR3 size: 12 residues. The assay used was immunoSEQ (version v3.0), run at survey level. Using immunoSEQ multiplex PCR, the repertoire was profiled, and TCRdb retains in-frame clones only, with some absent. In the table there are more than 10,000 clones, about 77% of which are singletons. The clonotype originates from a woman younger than 35 with HIV. Source: unsorted PBMCs, taken 1.3 years after starting antiretroviral therapy. J is TRBJ2-2 and V is TRBV7-3; D gene unclear. The CDR3 DNA reads TGTGCCAGCAGCTCGAACACCGGGGAGCTGTTTTTT. Translated, it gives CASSSNTGELFF.